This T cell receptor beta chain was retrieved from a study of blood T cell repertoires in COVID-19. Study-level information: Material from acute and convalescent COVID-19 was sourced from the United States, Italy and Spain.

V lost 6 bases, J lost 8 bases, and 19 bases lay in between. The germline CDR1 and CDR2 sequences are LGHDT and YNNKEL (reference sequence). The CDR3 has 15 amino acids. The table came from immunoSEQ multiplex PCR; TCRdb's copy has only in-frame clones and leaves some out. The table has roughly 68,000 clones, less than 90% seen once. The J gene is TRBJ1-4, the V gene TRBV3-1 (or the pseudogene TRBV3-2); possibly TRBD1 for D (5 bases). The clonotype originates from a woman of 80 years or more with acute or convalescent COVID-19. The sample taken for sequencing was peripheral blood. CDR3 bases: TGTGCCAGCAGTGAAAAGAGAGGGACTGGGGAAAAACTGTTTTTT. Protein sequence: CASSEKRGTGEKLFF.